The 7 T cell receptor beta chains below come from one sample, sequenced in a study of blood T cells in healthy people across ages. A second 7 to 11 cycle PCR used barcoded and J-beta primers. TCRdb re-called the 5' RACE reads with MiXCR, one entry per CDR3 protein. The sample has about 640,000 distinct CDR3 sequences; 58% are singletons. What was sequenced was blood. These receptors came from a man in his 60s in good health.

The CDR3 region has the DNA TGCGCCAGCAGCTTGGCCGCGGGGACCGGGGAGCTGTTTTTT. Its translation: CASSLAAGTGELFF. The chain joins TRBV5-1 to TRBJ2-2; D possibly corresponds to TRBD2 (6 bases). CDR1 is SGHRS and CDR2 is YFSETQ in the germline V gene. The ends were cut back, 0 bases at V and 5 bases at J, with 8 bases in the middle. The CDR3 spans 14 residues.

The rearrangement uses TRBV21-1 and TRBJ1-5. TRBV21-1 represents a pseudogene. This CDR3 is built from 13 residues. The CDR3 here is CASSQFGGQPQHF. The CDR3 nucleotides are TGTGCCAGCAGCCAATTCGGCGGTCAGCCCCAGCATTTT.

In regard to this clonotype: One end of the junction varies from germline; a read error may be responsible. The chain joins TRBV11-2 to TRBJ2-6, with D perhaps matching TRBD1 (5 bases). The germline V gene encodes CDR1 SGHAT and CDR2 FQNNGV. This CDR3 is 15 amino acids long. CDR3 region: CASSSIGAGDNVLTF. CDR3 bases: TGTGCCAGCAGCTCAATAGGGGCTGGGGACAACGTCCTGACTTTC.

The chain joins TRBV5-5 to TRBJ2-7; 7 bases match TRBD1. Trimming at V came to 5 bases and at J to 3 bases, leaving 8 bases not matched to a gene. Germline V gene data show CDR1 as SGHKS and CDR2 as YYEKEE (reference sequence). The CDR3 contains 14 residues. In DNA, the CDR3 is TGTGCCAGCAGGCAAGGGGGCAGCGTCTACGAGCAGTACTTC. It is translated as CASRQGGSVYEQYF.

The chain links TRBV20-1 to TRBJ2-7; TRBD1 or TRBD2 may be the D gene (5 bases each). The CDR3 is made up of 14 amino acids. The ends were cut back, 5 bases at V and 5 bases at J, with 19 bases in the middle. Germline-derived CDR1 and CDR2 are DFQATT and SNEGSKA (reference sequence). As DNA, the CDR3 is TGCAGTGCTGGAAAGCAGAGGGGTGGGGACGAGCAGTACTTC. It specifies CSAGKQRGGDEQYF.

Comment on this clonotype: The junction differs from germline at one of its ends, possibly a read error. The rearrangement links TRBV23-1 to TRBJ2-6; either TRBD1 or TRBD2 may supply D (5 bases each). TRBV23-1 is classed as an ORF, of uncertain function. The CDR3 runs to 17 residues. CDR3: CASSQSSRDPGANVLTF. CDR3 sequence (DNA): TGCGCCAGCAGCCAATCAAGTCGGGACCCCGGGGCCAACGTCCTGACTTTC.

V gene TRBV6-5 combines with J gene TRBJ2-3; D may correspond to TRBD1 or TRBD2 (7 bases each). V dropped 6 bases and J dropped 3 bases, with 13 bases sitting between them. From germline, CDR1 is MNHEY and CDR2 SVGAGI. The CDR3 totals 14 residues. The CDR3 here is CASRWQGGTDTQYF. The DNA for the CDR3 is TGTGCCAGCAGGTGGCAGGGGGGGACAGATACGCAGTATTTT.